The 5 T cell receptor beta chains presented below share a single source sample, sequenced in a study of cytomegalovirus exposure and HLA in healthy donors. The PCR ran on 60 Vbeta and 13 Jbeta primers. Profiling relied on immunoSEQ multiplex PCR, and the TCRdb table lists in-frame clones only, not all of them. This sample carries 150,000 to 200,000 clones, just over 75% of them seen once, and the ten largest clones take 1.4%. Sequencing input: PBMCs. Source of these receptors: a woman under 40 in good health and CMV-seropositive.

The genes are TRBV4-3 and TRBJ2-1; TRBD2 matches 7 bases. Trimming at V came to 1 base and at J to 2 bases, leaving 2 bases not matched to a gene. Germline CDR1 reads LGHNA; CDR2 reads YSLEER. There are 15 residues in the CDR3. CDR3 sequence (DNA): TGCGCCAGCAGCCAAGCTAGCGGAGCCTACAATGAGCAGTTCTTC. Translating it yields CASSQASGAYNEQFF.

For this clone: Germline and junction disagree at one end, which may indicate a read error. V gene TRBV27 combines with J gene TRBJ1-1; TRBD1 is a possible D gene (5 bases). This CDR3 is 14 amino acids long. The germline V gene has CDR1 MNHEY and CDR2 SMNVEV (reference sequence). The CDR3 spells CASRLWTQNTEAFF. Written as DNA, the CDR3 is TGTGCCAGCAGGTTATGGACACAGAACACTGAAGCTTTCTTT.

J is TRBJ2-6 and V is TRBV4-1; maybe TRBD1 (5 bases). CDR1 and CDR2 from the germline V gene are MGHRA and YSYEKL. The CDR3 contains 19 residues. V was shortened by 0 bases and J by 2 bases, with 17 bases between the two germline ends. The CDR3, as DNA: TGCGCCAGCAGCCAAGATCGAACGTCCCCCAGGGCTGGGGCCAACGTCCTGACTTTC. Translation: CASSQDRTSPRAGANVLTF.

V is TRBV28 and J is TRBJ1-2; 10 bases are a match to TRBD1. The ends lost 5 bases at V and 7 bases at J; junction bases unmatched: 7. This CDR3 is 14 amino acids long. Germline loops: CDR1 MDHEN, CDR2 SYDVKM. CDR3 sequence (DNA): TGTGCCAGCAGTGCTAGGACAGGGGGTTTTGGCTACACCTTC. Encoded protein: CASSARTGGFGYTF.

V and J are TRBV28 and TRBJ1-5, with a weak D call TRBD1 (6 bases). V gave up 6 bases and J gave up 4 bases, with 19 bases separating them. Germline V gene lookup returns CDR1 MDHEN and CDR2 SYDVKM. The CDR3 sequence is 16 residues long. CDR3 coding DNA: TGTGCCAGCAGAAATAGTGGACAGAACTTTAATCAGCCCCAGCATTTT. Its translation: CASRNSGQNFNQPQHF. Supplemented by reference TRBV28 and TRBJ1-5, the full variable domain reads DVKVTQSSRYLVKRTGEKVFLECVQDMDHENMFWYRQDPGLGLRLIYFSYDVKMKEKGDIPEGYSVSREKKERFSLILESASTNQTSMYLCASRNSGQNFNQPQHFGDGTRLSIL.